These T cell receptor beta chains were read from a single sample in a study of blood T cell repertoires in COVID-19. Clones were sequenced by immunoSEQ multiplex PCR, and TCRdb holds only the in-frame ones, with some missing. Here the sample spans a few hundred thousand clones, around nine tenths being singletons. The sequenced material came from PBMCs or T cells enriched from blood (not recorded which). All receptors derive from a woman aged 40 to 50 who had recovered from COVID-19. CDR3s include the opening cysteine and the closing phenylalanine or tryptophan. The order of the fields is clone size, V gene, J gene, CDR3 length, D gene, CDR3 protein, CDR3 DNA. D genes are given only for firm matches. The size of a clone is reported for some rows only, either as once, few or many, or as a class for expanded clones.

clone size: NA
V gene: TRBV7-3
J gene: TRBJ2-1
CDR3 length: 15
D gene: NA
CDR3 protein: CASSFFHQSYNEQFF
CDR3 DNA: TGTGCCAGCAGCTTCTTCCATCAGTCCTACAATGAGCAGTTCTTC

clone size: NA
V gene: TRBV5-4
J gene: TRBJ2-3
CDR3 length: 15
D gene: TRBD1
CDR3 protein: CASSLDRGPADTQYF
CDR3 DNA: TGTGCCAGCAGCTTGGACAGGGGGCCGGCAGATACGCAGTATTTT

clone size: NA
V gene: TRBV7-6
J gene: TRBJ2-3
CDR3 length: 16
D gene: TRBD1
CDR3 protein: CASSRRQGRSTDTQYF
CDR3 DNA: TGTGCCAGCAGCCGTAGACAGGGGCGAAGCACAGATACGCAGTATTTT

clone size: NA
V gene: TRBV6-6
J gene: TRBJ2-3
CDR3 length: 11
D gene: NA
CDR3 protein: CASSLIDTQYF
CDR3 DNA: TGTGCCAGCAGTCTTATTGATACGCAGTATTTT

clone size: NA
V gene: TRBV27
J gene: TRBJ1-1
CDR3 length: 15
D gene: TRBD1
CDR3 protein: CASSLSFRGLTEAFF
CDR3 DNA: TGTGCCAGCAGTTTATCGTTCAGGGGGCTCACTGAAGCTTTCTTT

clone size: few
V gene: TRBV27
J gene: TRBJ2-7
CDR3 length: 19
D gene: TRBD2
CDR3 protein: CASSFGTSGRPGVRNEQYF
CDR3 DNA: TGTGCCAGCAGTTTCGGGACTAGCGGGAGGCCGGGCGTCAGAAACGAGCAGTACTTC

clone size: NA
V gene: TRBV7-3
J gene: TRBJ2-2
CDR3 length: 14
D gene: NA
CDR3 protein: CASSLRGAPGELFF
CDR3 DNA: TGTGCCAGCAGCCTCCGGGGGGCGCCCGGGGAGCTGTTTTTT

clone size: NA
V gene: TRBV28
J gene: TRBJ1-6
CDR3 length: 14
D gene: NA
CDR3 protein: CASTEGRGSSPLHF
CDR3 DNA: TGTGCCAGCACCGAAGGTCGGGGTAGCTCACCCCTCCACTTT

clone size: NA
V gene: TRBV27
J gene: TRBJ2-1
CDR3 length: 17
D gene: TRBD2
CDR3 protein: CASSLLRASGSSNEQFF
CDR3 DNA: TGTGCCAGCAGTTTGCTCCGGGCTAGCGGGAGTTCCAATGAGCAGTTCTTC

clone size: NA
V gene: TRBV19
J gene: TRBJ2-2
CDR3 length: 13
D gene: NA
CDR3 protein: CAGRDSNTGELFF
CDR3 DNA: TGTGCCGGCAGGGATTCGAACACCGGGGAGCTGTTTTTT

clone size: NA
V gene: TRBV11-2
J gene: TRBJ1-3
CDR3 length: 14
D gene: NA
CDR3 protein: CASSLGQFGNTIYF
CDR3 DNA: TGTGCCAGCAGCTTAGGACAGTTCGGAAACACCATATATTTT

clone size: NA
V gene: TRBV7-9
J gene: TRBJ1-5
CDR3 length: 15
D gene: NA
CDR3 protein: CASSLASVSNQPQHF
CDR3 DNA: TGTGCCAGCAGCTTAGCGTCTGTTAGCAATCAGCCCCAGCATTTT

clone size: NA
V gene: TRBV28
J gene: TRBJ2-7
CDR3 length: 12
D gene: NA
CDR3 protein: CASTPQVGVQYF
CDR3 DNA: TGTGCCAGCACCCCCCAAGTTGGAGTGCAGTACTTC

clone size: NA
V gene: TRBV5-1
J gene: TRBJ2-1
CDR3 length: 15
D gene: NA
CDR3 protein: CASSPGTYLNNEQFF
CDR3 DNA: TGCGCCAGCAGTCCCGGGACTTACCTGAACAATGAGCAGTTCTTC

clone size: once
V gene: TRBV28
J gene: TRBJ1-2
CDR3 length: 15
D gene: NA
CDR3 protein: CASSILSPRQRGYTF
CDR3 DNA: TGTGCCAGCAGCATTCTGTCGCCACGCCAGCGGGGCTACACCTTC

clone size: NA
V gene: TRBV7-2
J gene: TRBJ1-1
CDR3 length: 13
D gene: TRBD1
CDR3 protein: CASSGDRGAEAFF
CDR3 DNA: TGTGCCAGCAGCGGGGACAGGGGAGCTGAAGCTTTCTTT

clone size: NA
V gene: TRBV11-2
J gene: TRBJ2-5
CDR3 length: 14
D gene: TRBD1
CDR3 protein: CASSSDRGQETQYF
CDR3 DNA: TGTGCCAGCAGCTCGGACAGGGGGCAAGAGACCCAGTACTTC

clone size: NA
V gene: TRBV30
J gene: TRBJ2-2
CDR3 length: 15
D gene: TRBD2
CDR3 protein: CAWISGGAWTGELFF
CDR3 DNA: TGTGCCTGGATTAGCGGGGGGGCCTGGACCGGGGAGCTGTTTTTT

clone size: NA
V gene: TRBV28
J gene: TRBJ2-1
CDR3 length: 16
D gene: TRBD2
CDR3 protein: CASSPLLGGSYNEQFF
CDR3 DNA: TGTGCCAGCAGCCCGTTACTCGGGGGGTCCTACAATGAGCAGTTCTTC

clone size: NA
V gene: TRBV7-2
J gene: TRBJ2-7
CDR3 length: 15
D gene: TRBD2
CDR3 protein: CASSPNGGSQYEQYF
CDR3 DNA: TGTGCCAGCAGCCCGAATGGCGGGAGCCAGTACGAGCAGTACTTC

clone size: NA
V gene: TRBV29-1
J gene: TRBJ2-3
CDR3 length: 15
D gene: TRBD2
CDR3 protein: CSHILAGGGTDTQYF
CDR3 DNA: TGCAGCCATATTCTAGCGGGGGGTGGCACAGATACGCAGTATTTT

clone size: NA
V gene: TRBV24-1
J gene: TRBJ2-5
CDR3 length: 14
D gene: TRBD1
CDR3 protein: CATSDSPRGETQYF
CDR3 DNA: TGTGCCACCAGTGATTCCCCCAGGGGGGAGACCCAGTACTTC

clone size: NA
V gene: TRBV10-1
J gene: TRBJ2-7
CDR3 length: 13
D gene: NA
CDR3 protein: CASSESEEHEQYF
CDR3 DNA: TGCGCCAGCAGTGAGTCGGAGGAACACGAGCAGTACTTC

clone size: NA
V gene: TRBV2
J gene: TRBJ1-2
CDR3 length: 13
D gene: TRBD1
CDR3 protein: CASLGTGDYGYTF
CDR3 DNA: TGTGCCAGCTTAGGGACAGGGGACTATGGCTACACCTTC

clone size: NA
V gene: TRBV10-3
J gene: TRBJ2-3
CDR3 length: 14
D gene: TRBD2
CDR3 protein: CAIRGSGVPDTQYF
CDR3 DNA: TGTGCCATCCGAGGTAGCGGGGTCCCAGATACGCAGTATTTT

clone size: NA
V gene: TRBV27
J gene: TRBJ2-1
CDR3 length: 16
D gene: TRBD2
CDR3 protein: CASSLLAGVGIGEQFF
CDR3 DNA: TGTGCCAGCAGTTTACTAGCGGGAGTTGGAATAGGTGAGCAGTTCTTC

clone size: NA
V gene: TRBV24-1
J gene: TRBJ2-1
CDR3 length: 13
D gene: NA
CDR3 protein: CATSDLRGIEQFF
CDR3 DNA: TGTGCCACCAGTGATTTGCGAGGAATTGAGCAGTTCTTC

clone size: NA
V gene: TRBV7-9
J gene: TRBJ2-1
CDR3 length: 13
D gene: NA
CDR3 protein: CASSLVGNNEQFF
CDR3 DNA: TGTGCCAGCAGCTTAGTCGGTAACAATGAGCAGTTCTTC

clone size: NA
V gene: TRBV7-9
J gene: TRBJ1-1
CDR3 length: 14
D gene: NA
CDR3 protein: CASTPPGLNTEAFF
CDR3 DNA: TGTGCCAGCACCCCCCCGGGGTTGAACACTGAAGCTTTCTTT

clone size: NA
V gene: TRBV5-1
J gene: TRBJ2-1
CDR3 length: 15
D gene: TRBD2
CDR3 protein: CASSGLGESVNEQFF
CDR3 DNA: TGCGCCAGCAGCGGACTAGGGGAGAGTGTGAATGAGCAGTTCTTC

clone size: NA
V gene: TRBV24-1
J gene: TRBJ1-2
CDR3 length: 19
D gene: TRBD1
CDR3 protein: CATHPLLQGQASSGYGYTF
CDR3 DNA: TGTGCCACCCACCCGCTACTCCAAGGACAGGCCTCATCGGGTTATGGCTACACCTTC

clone size: NA
V gene: TRBV7-9
J gene: TRBJ2-1
CDR3 length: 11
D gene: NA
CDR3 protein: CASLGGYEQFF
CDR3 DNA: TGTGCCAGCCTAGGAGGGTATGAGCAGTTCTTC

clone size: NA
V gene: TRBV10-2
J gene: TRBJ2-1
CDR3 length: 13
D gene: NA
CDR3 protein: CACTGGNLNEQFF
CDR3 DNA: TGCGCCTGCACCGGAGGCAACCTCAATGAGCAGTTCTTC

clone size: NA
V gene: TRBV6-5
J gene: TRBJ1-5
CDR3 length: 13
D gene: NA
CDR3 protein: CASRTGFDQPQHF
CDR3 DNA: TGTGCCAGCCGAACAGGGTTCGATCAGCCCCAGCATTTT

clone size: few
V gene: TRBV7-2
J gene: TRBJ1-2
CDR3 length: 15
D gene: NA
CDR3 protein: CASSLAAGASYGYTF
CDR3 DNA: TGTGCCAGCAGCTTAGCGGCGGGGGCGAGCTATGGCTACACCTTC

clone size: NA
V gene: TRBV7-9
J gene: TRBJ1-1
CDR3 length: 15
D gene: TRBD1
CDR3 protein: CASSFDRGPNDEAFF
CDR3 DNA: TGTGCCAGCAGCTTTGACAGGGGACCAAATGATGAAGCTTTCTTT

clone size: NA
V gene: TRBV5-1
J gene: TRBJ2-1
CDR3 length: 15
D gene: NA
CDR3 protein: CASSLVSRSYNEQFF
CDR3 DNA: TGCGCCAGCAGCTTGGTTTCGCGCTCCTACAATGAGCAGTTCTTC

clone size: NA
V gene: TRBV6-5
J gene: TRBJ2-2
CDR3 length: 13
D gene: TRBD1
CDR3 protein: CASRTGVSGELFF
CDR3 DNA: TGTGCCAGCAGGACAGGGGTTTCCGGGGAGCTGTTTTTT

clone size: few
V gene: TRBV11-3
J gene: TRBJ2-2
CDR3 length: 14
D gene: NA
CDR3 protein: CASSGGGNTGELFF
CDR3 DNA: TGTGCCAGCAGCGGAGGAGGGAACACCGGGGAGCTGTTTTTT

clone size: once
V gene: TRBV7-9
J gene: TRBJ1-5
CDR3 length: 15
D gene: NA
CDR3 protein: CASSLGGLGYQPQHF
CDR3 DNA: TGTGCCAGCAGCTTAGGGGGGCTGGGGTATCAGCCCCAGCATTTT

clone size: NA
V gene: TRBV30
J gene: TRBJ2-3
CDR3 length: 12
D gene: NA
CDR3 protein: CAQGISTDTQYF
CDR3 DNA: TGTGCCCAGGGAATTAGCACAGATACGCAGTATTTT

clone size: NA
V gene: TRBV3-1/TRBV3-2
J gene: TRBJ1-1
CDR3 length: 16
D gene: NA
CDR3 protein: CASSHGGGGSNTEAFF
CDR3 DNA: TGTGCCAGCAGTCACGGAGGAGGAGGTTCGAACACTGAAGCTTTCTTT

clone size: NA
V gene: TRBV27
J gene: TRBJ2-2
CDR3 length: 13
D gene: NA
CDR3 protein: CASSLSRTGELFF
CDR3 DNA: TGTGCCAGCAGTTTAAGCCGCACCGGGGAGCTGTTTTTT

clone size: NA
V gene: TRBV30
J gene: TRBJ2-7
CDR3 length: 13
D gene: TRBD2
CDR3 protein: CAWSVRGGHEQYF
CDR3 DNA: TGTGCCTGGAGTGTACGGGGGGGTCACGAGCAGTACTTC

clone size: NA
V gene: TRBV7-3
J gene: TRBJ2-1
CDR3 length: 19
D gene: TRBD2
CDR3 protein: CASSSTPGLAVSSYNEQFF
CDR3 DNA: TGTGCCAGCAGCTCTACCCCGGGACTAGCGGTTAGTTCCTACAATGAGCAGTTCTTC

clone size: NA
V gene: TRBV6-5
J gene: TRBJ2-1
CDR3 length: 15
D gene: NA
CDR3 protein: CASRARDIGPNEQFF
CDR3 DNA: TGTGCCAGCAGGGCACGGGACATCGGGCCCAATGAGCAGTTCTTC

clone size: NA
V gene: TRBV24-1
J gene: TRBJ2-2
CDR3 length: 14
D gene: NA
CDR3 protein: CATSDLANTGELFF
CDR3 DNA: TGTGCCACCAGTGATCTTGCGAACACCGGGGAGCTGTTTTTT

clone size: once
V gene: TRBV10-3
J gene: TRBJ1-1
CDR3 length: 14
D gene: TRBD1
CDR3 protein: CAISDRQGNTEAFF
CDR3 DNA: TGTGCCATCAGTGACCGACAGGGGAACACTGAAGCTTTCTTT

clone size: NA
V gene: TRBV29-1
J gene: TRBJ1-2
CDR3 length: 15
D gene: TRBD1
CDR3 protein: CSVEAPTGWAYGYTF
CDR3 DNA: TGCAGCGTTGAAGCCCCGACAGGGTGGGCCTATGGCTACACCTTC

clone size: few
V gene: TRBV19
J gene: TRBJ2-5
CDR3 length: 13
D gene: NA
CDR3 protein: CASRKGVLETQYF
CDR3 DNA: TGTGCCAGTAGGAAGGGGGTACTAGAGACCCAGTACTTC

clone size: NA
V gene: TRBV2
J gene: TRBJ1-2
CDR3 length: 13
D gene: NA
CDR3 protein: CASKEGGWNGYTF
CDR3 DNA: TGTGCCAGCAAGGAAGGGGGTTGGAATGGCTACACCTTC

clone size: NA
V gene: TRBV12-3/TRBV12-4
J gene: TRBJ2-1
CDR3 length: 13
D gene: NA
CDR3 protein: CASRGGLDNEQFF
CDR3 DNA: TGTGCCAGCAGGGGGGGATTAGATAATGAGCAGTTCTTC

clone size: NA
V gene: TRBV7-2
J gene: TRBJ1-1
CDR3 length: 14
D gene: TRBD1
CDR3 protein: CASSQQGANTEAFF
CDR3 DNA: TGTGCCAGCAGCCAACAGGGGGCCAACACTGAAGCTTTCTTT

clone size: once
V gene: TRBV5-1
J gene: TRBJ2-3
CDR3 length: 15
D gene: TRBD2
CDR3 protein: CASSTGLASTDTQYF
CDR3 DNA: TGCGCCAGCAGCACCGGACTAGCAAGCACAGATACGCAGTATTTT

clone size: NA
V gene: TRBV6-6
J gene: TRBJ2-7
CDR3 length: 13
D gene: TRBD2
CDR3 protein: CASSSGLGYEQYF
CDR3 DNA: TGTGCCAGCAGTTCGGGACTAGGCTACGAGCAGTACTTC